The table lists the clone carrying this T cell receptor (beta chain) with a few counts. The antigen is undetermined. This entry belongs to a study of CD8 T cells in ankylosing spondylitis. Researchers built TCR beta libraries using quantitative 5'-RACE with molecular barcodes. TCRdb independently ran MiXCR on the 5' RACE reads; one entry per CDR3 protein. The sample comprises more than 600,000 distinct CDR3 sequences, over 15% of which are singletons, and under 20% rests with the top ten. The study, taken as a whole, reports: Earlier work had already found some motif variants in reactive arthritis synovial fluid and blood. Made up of about eight highly homologous variants, a TCR beta motif appeared characteristic of ankylosing spondylitis blood. Reportedly, matched ankylosing spondylitis synovial fluid was significantly enriched for disease-linked clones.

The V and J ends lost 7 bases and 1 base respectively, with 7 bases between them. The CDR3 length is 11 residues. In germline, CDR1 is DFQATT, CDR2 SNEGSKA (reference sequence). V usage is TRBV20-1 and J usage is TRBJ1-1; TRBD1 is a possible D gene (5 bases). This TCR was sampled from a male donor with ankylosing spondylitis. Sequencing was done on a sample of blood, either unsorted or a sorted T cell fraction (not recorded which). CDR3 amino acids: CSGTPNTEAFF. The CDR3 coding sequence is TGCAGTGGGACACCGAACACTGAAGCTTTCTTT.